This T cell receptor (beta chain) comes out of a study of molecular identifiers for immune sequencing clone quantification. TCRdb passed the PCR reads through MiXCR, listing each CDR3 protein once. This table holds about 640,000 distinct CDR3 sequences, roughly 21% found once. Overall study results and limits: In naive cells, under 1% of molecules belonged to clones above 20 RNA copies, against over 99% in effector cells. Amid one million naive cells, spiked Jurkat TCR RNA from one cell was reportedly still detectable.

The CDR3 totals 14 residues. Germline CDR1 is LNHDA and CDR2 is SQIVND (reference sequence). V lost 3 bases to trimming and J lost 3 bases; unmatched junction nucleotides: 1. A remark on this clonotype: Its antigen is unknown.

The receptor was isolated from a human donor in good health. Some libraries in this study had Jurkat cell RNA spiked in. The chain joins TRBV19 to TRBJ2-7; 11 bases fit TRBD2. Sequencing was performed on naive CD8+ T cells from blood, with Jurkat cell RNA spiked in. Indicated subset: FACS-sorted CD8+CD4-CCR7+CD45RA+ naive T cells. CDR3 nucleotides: TGTGCCAGTAGTATGGGACTAGCGGTCTACGAGCAGTACTTC. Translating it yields CASSMGLAVYEQYF.